Below are 10 T cell receptor beta chains sequenced from a single sample in a study of shared clonotypes between healthy human individuals. The repertoire was sequenced with immunoSEQ multiplex PCR; TCRdb's copy has only in-frame clones and lacks some. The sample contains 2 million to 2.5 million clones, 90% to 97% of which appear only once. Source material: naive CD4+ T cells sorted from blood. Subset: CD45RA+ positively selected. These receptor sequences come from a man between 18 and 35 years old in good health.

This clone appeared a single time. The V and J genes are TRBV11-2 and TRBJ2-7; no definite D call. The CDR3 is 13 residues long. V lost 1 base, J lost 4 bases, and 8 bases lay in between. Germline assignment: CDR1 SGHAT and CDR2 FQNNGV. The CDR3 sequence: CASSLADQYEQYF. CDR3 nucleotide sequence: TGTGCCAGCAGCTTAGCCGACCAGTACGAGCAGTACTTC.

This sequence joins TRBV10-3 and TRBJ2-7; 7 bases are a match to TRBD1. Germline CDR1 ENHRY, CDR2 SYGVKD. The CDR3 runs to 13 residues. V dropped 6 bases and J dropped 7; count of bases not matched to a gene: 9. The CDR3 DNA reads TGTGCCATCAGCCGAGAGAGGGGGCAGGAGCAGTACTTC. Encoded protein: CAISRERGQEQYF.

With regard to this clone: Other DNA sequences in this specimen translate into the identical CDR3. This rearrangement joins TRBV18 to TRBJ1-1; D is unresolved. CDR1 and CDR2 (germline): KGHSH, LQKENI. This CDR3 spans 13 amino acids. The ends were cut back, 3 bases at V and 0 bases at J, with 5 bases in the middle. DNA of the CDR3: TGTGCCAGCTCACCGGGTATGAACACTGAAGCTTTCTTT. Its protein product is CASSPGMNTEAFF.

As concerns this clone: The sample carries other DNA sequences with the same CDR3. CDR3 region: CASSPPGMNTEAFF. Written as DNA, the CDR3 is TGTGCCAGCTCACCACCCGGTATGAACACTGAAGCTTTCTTT. This rearrangement joins TRBV18 to TRBJ1-1, with no clear D. CDR1 and CDR2 (germline): KGHSH, LQKENI. CDR3 length equals 14 residues. Trimming removed 0 bases at V and 0 bases at J, with 5 bases between.

The rearrangement uses TRBV28 and TRBJ2-7; 7 bases align to TRBD2. Trimming removed 4 bases from V and 2 bases from J; junction bases left unmatched: 11. The CDR3 is 16 residues long. CDR1 is MDHEN and CDR2 is SYDVKM in the germline V gene. CDR3 sequence (DNA): TGTGCCAGCAGTTACCCGGGGGGAGGGCGTACCTACGAGCAGTACTTC. It translates to CASSYPGGGRTYEQYF.

J is TRBJ2-2 and V is TRBV11-1; D possibly uses TRBD1 or TRBD2 (5 bases each). From germline, CDR1 is SGHAT and CDR2 FQDESV (reference sequence). The V end was cut by 5 bases, the J end by 0 bases, with 13 bases between. The CDR3 runs 16 residues. The CDR3 DNA reads TGTGCCAGCAGCAAAGGGACGGGTACGAACACCGGGGAGCTGTTTTTT. Protein sequence: CASSKGTGTNTGELFF.

The genes are TRBV7-8 and TRBJ2-5, with 7 bases identical to TRBD2. The CDR3 has 14 amino acids. Germline assignment: CDR1 SGHVS and CDR2 FQNEAQ. V trimming: 2 bases; J trimming: 3 bases; junction bases outside the gene matches: 3. The CDR3 here is CASSLRDYKETQYF. The CDR3 DNA sequence: TGTGCCAGCAGCTTAAGGGACTATAAAGAGACCCAGTACTTC.

The chain is built from TRBV27 and TRBJ2-1; no firm D call. Trimming took 8 bases from V and 4 from J, leaving 18 bases between them. Germline values: CDR1 MNHEY, CDR2 SMNVEV (reference sequence). This CDR3 comprises 15 residues. The CDR3 sequence: CASSPPGRGYNEQFF. DNA for the CDR3: TGTGCCAGCTCCCCTCCCGGACGCGGATACAATGAGCAGTTCTTC.

The rearrangement uses TRBV4-1 and TRBJ2-3, with a tentative D call TRBD2 (5 bases). Deletions cut 1 base from V and 3 bases from J, with 14 bases between. The CDR3 is 16 amino acids. The germline V gene encodes CDR1 MGHRA and CDR2 YSYEKL. The CDR3 DNA sequence: TGCGCCAGCAGCCAAGGCGACCGAGGGAGTACAGATACGCAGTATTTT. Its protein product is CASSQGDRGSTDTQYF.

The rearrangement uses TRBV7-9 and TRBJ2-1, with 8 positions matching TRBD2. With 1 base clipped from V and 16 bases from J, the junction kept 12 bases outside the gene matches. Germline V gives CDR1 SEHNR, CDR2 FQNEAQ (reference sequence). This CDR3 has 14 amino acids. The CDR3 DNA reads as TGTGCCAGCAGCTTAGAAATAGGCCTAGCGGGCGGATTCTTC. Its translation: CASSLEIGLAGGFF.